Sequencing of this TCR beta chain was carried out in a study of blood T cell repertoires in COVID-19. Study context: T cells, B-cell-depleted T cells, or PBMCs provided the cDNA or gDNA that served as material.

Cohorts were assigned according to the clinical history that participants reported. Cohort 3 recovery required two negative PCRs, clearance, or symptom resolution. Sequencing was performed with immunoSEQ multiplex PCR; in TCRdb, only in-frame clones are kept and a portion is missing. The sample shows about 320,000 clones, about 88% of them seen only once. This clone showed up just once. Germline V gene sequence: CDR1 SNHLY, CDR2 FYNNEI. The CDR3 runs to 14 residues. Trimming cost V 1 base and J 2 bases, with 5 bases left between them. This receptor was taken from a man aged 55 to 70 who had recovered from COVID-19. This chain joins TRBV2 and TRBJ2-2; D is perhaps TRBD1 (5 bases). The sample consisted of PBMCs or T cells enriched from blood (not recorded which). The CDR3 nucleotides are TGTGCCAGCAGTGAAGGGGGCAACACCGGGGAGCTGTTTTTT. Protein: CASSEGGNTGELFF.